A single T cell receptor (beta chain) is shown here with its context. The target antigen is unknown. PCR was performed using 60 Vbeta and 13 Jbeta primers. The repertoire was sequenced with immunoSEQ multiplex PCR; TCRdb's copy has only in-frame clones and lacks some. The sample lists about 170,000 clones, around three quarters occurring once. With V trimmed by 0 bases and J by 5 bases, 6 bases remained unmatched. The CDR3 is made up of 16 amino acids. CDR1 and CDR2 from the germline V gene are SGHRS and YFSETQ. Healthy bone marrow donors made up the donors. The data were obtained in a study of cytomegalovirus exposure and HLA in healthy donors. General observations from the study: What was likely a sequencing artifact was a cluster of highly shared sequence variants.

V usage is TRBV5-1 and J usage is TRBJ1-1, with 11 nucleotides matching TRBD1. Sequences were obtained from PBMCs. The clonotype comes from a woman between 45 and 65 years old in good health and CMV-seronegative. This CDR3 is CASSLAGTGGRTEAFF. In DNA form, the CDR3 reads TGCGCCAGCAGCTTGGCCGGGACAGGGGGAAGGACTGAAGCTTTCTTT.